These 20 T cell receptor beta chains came from one sample sequenced in a study of blood T cell repertoires in COVID-19. Generated by immunoSEQ multiplex PCR, the TCRdb table keeps only in-frame clones and is missing some. The data contain some 150,000 clones, roughly 79% of them singletons. Sequences were obtained from peripheral blood. The origin of the receptors is a man aged 50 or older with active or convalescent COVID-19.

This clone has a single count. The chain carries TRBV29-1 and TRBJ1-1; 7 bases align to TRBD1. The CDR3 has 16 residues. Germline-derived CDR1 and CDR2 are SQVTM and ANQGSEA. The V segment lost 4 bases and the J segment 2 bases; nucleotides outside the gene matches: 13. The CDR3 nucleotides are TGCAGCGTTGTTGGCTTAGGGGGCAGGGGAAACACTGAAGCTTTCTTT. The encoded protein is CSVVGLGGRGNTEAFF.

This CDR3 is CASRPTGQLTDTQYF. DNA for the CDR3: TGTGCCAGTAGGCCGACCGGACAGCTCACAGATACGCAGTATTTT. The chain links TRBV19 to TRBJ2-3, with D maybe TRBD1 (6 bases). CDR1 LNHDA and CDR2 SQIVND come from the germline V gene (reference sequence). The CDR3 length is 15 residues. V was shortened by 6 bases and J by 2 bases, with 15 bases between the two germline ends.

The chain carries TRBV11-2 and TRBJ1-6; TRBD1 might be the D (6 bases). Germline V gene lookup returns CDR1 SGHAT and CDR2 FQNNGV. Trimming took off 5 bases at V and 7 bases at J, with 18 bases between the two ends. This CDR3 is 16 amino acids long. The CDR3 sequence is CASSLTGFPGNSPLHF. For the CDR3, the DNA is TGTGCCAGCAGCCTTACAGGGTTCCCTGGGAATTCACCCCTCCACTTT.

The genes are TRBV12-3 or TRBV12-4 and TRBJ2-2; D is unresolved. The CDR3 is 13 residues long. V was shortened by 3 bases and J by 6 bases, with 8 bases between the two germline ends. The CDR3 protein is CASSFKPSGELFF. DNA for the CDR3: TGTGCCAGCAGTTTCAAGCCGTCCGGGGAGCTGTTTTTT.

The J gene is TRBJ1-5, the V gene TRBV2; a possible D gene is TRBD1 (5 bases). V lost 6 bases to trimming and J lost 3 bases, with 9 bases between them. Looked up from germline, CDR1 is SNHLY and CDR2 is FYNNEI. The CDR3 contains 13 residues. The CDR3 sequence is CASSGGYNQPQHF. The CDR3, as DNA: TGTGCCAGCAGCGGGGGATACAATCAGCCCCAGCATTTT.

The J gene is TRBJ1-2, the V gene TRBV19, with D hard to call. The CDR3 is made up of 12 amino acids. Germline V gives CDR1 LNHDA, CDR2 SQIVND (reference sequence). V lost 3 bases to trimming and J lost 6 bases, with 8 bases between them. CDR3 coding DNA: TGTGCCAGTAGTATGCAGGATCATGGCTACACCTTC. Encoded protein: CASSMQDHGYTF.

The rearrangement links TRBV7-3 to TRBJ2-1, with 9 bases that match TRBD2. Trimming at V came to 3 bases and at J to 1 base, leaving 4 bases not matched to a gene. CDR1 and CDR2 from the germline V gene are SGHTA and FQGTGA. The CDR3 loop spans 16 amino acids. CDR3 loop: CASSFSTSGSYNEQFF. The CDR3 DNA is TGTGCCAGCAGCTTCTCCACTAGCGGGTCCTACAATGAGCAGTTCTTC. Full variable domain (remainder filled in from reference TRBV7-3 and TRBJ2-1): GAGVSQTPSNKVTEKGKYVELRCDPISGHTALYWYRQSLGQGPEFLIYFQGTGAADDSGLPNDRFFAVRPEGSVSTLKIQRTERGDSAVYLCASSFSTSGSYNEQFFGPGTRLTVL.

The V gene is TRBV28, the J gene TRBJ2-5; 7 nucleotides align to TRBD1. This CDR3 has 14 amino acids. Germline V lookup: CDR1 MDHEN, CDR2 SYDVKM. V gave up 7 bases and J gave up 4 bases; unmatched junction bases: 9. The CDR3 bases are TGTGCCAGCACCACCTCGACAGGGACAGAGACCCAGTACTTC. Its protein is CASTTSTGTETQYF.

The chain recombines TRBV7-6 with TRBJ2-7; 9 bases align to TRBD2. Germline loops: CDR1 SGHVS, CDR2 FNYEAQ. Trimming took 1 base from V and 3 from J; bases not matched to a gene: 13. The CDR3 is 18 amino acids. The CDR3 here is CASSLDPSGNSLVYEQYF. CDR3 sequence (DNA): TGTGCCAGCAGCTTAGACCCTAGCGGGAACAGTCTGGTCTACGAGCAGTACTTC.

The chain has TRBV6-4 and TRBJ2-1, with a weak D call TRBD2 (5 bases). The CDR3 loop spans 14 amino acids. V lost 3 bases to trimming and J lost 6 bases, with 12 bases between them. Germline-derived CDR1 and CDR2 are MRHNA and SNTAGT. The CDR3 nucleotides are TGTGCCAGCAGTGATCTCCTTACTAGCAATGAGCAGTTCTTC. Translation: CASSDLLTSNEQFF.

The rearrangement joins TRBV7-9 to TRBJ2-1; TRBD2 aligns across 7 bases. This CDR3 contains 16 residues. The J segment lost 7 bases and the V segment lost 1 base, leaving 10 bases of the junction unmatched. The germline gives CDR1 SEHNR, CDR2 FQNEAQ (reference sequence). DNA for the CDR3: TGTGCCAGCAGCTTAGGGGCGGGAGCCTGGGAGAATGAGCAGTTCTTC. Translated, it gives CASSLGAGAWENEQFF.

This sequence joins TRBV3-1 (or the pseudogene TRBV3-2) and TRBJ2-3, with 10 bases identical to TRBD1. CDR3 size: 17 residues. V was clipped by 6 bases and J by 3 bases; unmatched bases: 12. Germline values: CDR1 LGHDT, CDR2 YNNKEL (reference sequence). The CDR3 DNA is TGTGCCAGCAGACCGGCCCCGGGACAGGGGATTACAGATACGCAGTATTTT. The encoded protein is CASRPAPGQGITDTQYF.

V gene TRBV19 combines with J gene TRBJ2-7; D might be TRBD2 (6 bases). The CDR3 covers 14 residues. Trimming shortened V by 3 bases and J by 2 bases, and 11 bases separated the two germline ends. Germline-derived CDR1 and CDR2 are LNHDA and SQIVND (reference sequence). The CDR3 DNA is TGTGCCAGTAGTATCGGGGGTTCCACCTACGAGCAGTACTTC. It codes for CASSIGGSTYEQYF. The variable domain in full, with the rest retrieved from reference TRBV19 and TRBJ2-7, is DGGITQSPKYLFRKEGQNVTLSCEQNLNHDAMYWYRQDPGQGLRLIYYSQIVNDFQKGDIAEGYSVSREKKESFPLTVTSAQKNPTAFYLCASSIGGSTYEQYFGPGTRLTVT.

J is TRBJ1-3 and V is TRBV28, with 7 bases aligning to TRBD1. This CDR3 region has 17 residues. Germline CDR1 reads MDHEN; CDR2 reads SYDVKM. J was trimmed by 3 bases and V by 6 bases; bases with no gene match: 14. The CDR3 reads CASSRMAKTGDGNTIYF. In nucleotides, the CDR3 is TGTGCCAGCAGCCGGATGGCAAAAACAGGGGATGGAAACACCATATATTTT. Complete variable domain (other parts from reference TRBV28 and TRBJ1-3): DVKVTQSSRYLVKRTGEKVFLECVQDMDHENMFWYRQDPGLGLRLIYFSYDVKMKEKGDIPEGYSVSREKKERFSLILESASTNQTSMYLCASSRMAKTGDGNTIYFGEGSWLTVV.

This sequence joins TRBV2 and TRBJ2-1, with 7 bases that match TRBD1. CDR1 is SNHLY, CDR2 FYNNEI, per germline. This CDR3 has 15 residues. V lost 3 bases, J lost 6 bases, and 8 bases stayed unmatched. The CDR3 here is CASSEGSYRGNEQFF. The DNA for the CDR3 is TGTGCCAGCAGTGAGGGTAGTTACAGGGGCAATGAGCAGTTCTTC.

The V gene is TRBV3-1 (or the pseudogene TRBV3-2), the J gene TRBJ2-7; tentative D call: TRBD2 (6 bases). The germline V and J ends were trimmed by 2 bases and 5 bases, with 22 bases remaining between them. Germline V gene sequence: CDR1 LGHDT, CDR2 YNNKEL (reference sequence). The CDR3 consists of 17 residues. CDR3 residues: CASSQNPGTVLLHEQYF. CDR3 in DNA: TGTGCCAGCAGCCAAAACCCCGGGACTGTACTTCTCCACGAGCAGTACTTC.

This chain joins TRBV3-1 (or the pseudogene TRBV3-2) and TRBJ1-3; D gene ambiguous. Trimming stripped 1 base from V and 0 bases from J, with 7 bases between. Germline V gives CDR1 LGHDT, CDR2 YNNKEL (reference sequence). The CDR3 covers 15 residues. As DNA, the CDR3 is TGTGCCAGCAGCCAAGGGGCTCACTCTGGAAACACCATATATTTT. Its translation: CASSQGAHSGNTIYF.

The chain has TRBV9 and TRBJ2-1, with D maybe TRBD2 (7 bases). The CDR3 runs to 17 residues. The germline V gene has CDR1 SGDLS and CDR2 YYNGEE. Trimming removed 3 bases at V and 6 bases at J, with 22 bases between. The CDR3 loop is CASSAPWGAGVTNEQFF. The CDR3 nucleotides are TGTGCCAGCAGCGCCCCCTGGGGGGCGGGAGTAACCAATGAGCAGTTCTTC.

The genes are TRBV2 and TRBJ2-5; TRBD2 aligns across 7 bases. With 4 bases clipped from V and 2 bases from J, the junction kept 4 bases outside the gene matches. The germline CDR1 and CDR2 sequences are SNHLY and FYNNEI. This CDR3 has 14 residues. The CDR3 region has the DNA TGTGCCAGCAGTGTCGGGGGGAGACAAGAGACCCAGTACTTC. This encodes CASSVGGRQETQYF.

This chain links TRBV28 with TRBJ2-3; 7 bases map to TRBD2. Germline CDR1 reads MDHEN; CDR2 reads SYDVKM. V lost 5 bases, J lost 5 bases, and 10 bases stayed unmatched. The CDR3 runs 15 residues. The CDR3 reads CASSPLSSGKDTQYF. CDR3 DNA: TGTGCCAGCAGTCCCCTGTCTAGCGGTAAAGATACGCAGTATTTT.